The 31 T cell receptor beta chains reported below all come from one sample, sequenced in a study of blood T cell repertoires in COVID-19. This table comes from immunoSEQ multiplex PCR, and its TCRdb copy is limited to in-frame clones, with some not included. The table has a few hundred thousand clones, roughly 91% seen once. The sample taken for sequencing was PBMCs or T cells enriched from blood (not recorded which). Receptor source: a woman in her twenties or thirties who had recovered from COVID-19.

The chain recombines TRBV9 with TRBJ2-5, with D possibly being TRBD2 (6 bases). The V gene's germline CDR1 is SGDLS and CDR2 YYNGEE. There are 17 residues in the CDR3. The V and J ends lost 0 bases and 0 bases respectively, with 15 bases between them. CDR3 protein: CASSVGRRDPYQETQYF. The CDR3 bases are TGTGCCAGCAGCGTAGGTCGGCGGGATCCGTACCAAGAGACCCAGTACTTC.

The chain uses TRBV5-1 and TRBJ2-3; D is ambiguous. The CDR3 totals 13 residues. Germline lookup yields CDR1 SGHRS and CDR2 YFSETQ. V was trimmed by 1 base and J by 0 bases, leaving 3 bases between them. The CDR3 DNA sequence: TGCGCCAGCAGCTTGCTCAGCACAGATACGCAGTATTTT. Protein product: CASSLLSTDTQYF.

This chain joins TRBV3-1 (or the pseudogene TRBV3-2) and TRBJ1-1; tentative D call: TRBD1 (5 bases). Germline CDR1 reads LGHDT; CDR2 reads YNNKEL (reference sequence). Trimming pared 6 bases from V and 1 base from J, leaving 9 bases between. The length of the CDR3 is 13 residues. The CDR3 region has the DNA TGTGCCAGCAGGCCGGACAAGAACACTGAAGCTTTCTTT. This encodes CASRPDKNTEAFF.

The J gene is TRBJ2-7, the V gene TRBV9; 7 nucleotides match TRBD2. V was clipped by 3 bases and J by 4 bases; unmatched bases: 13. Germline V gene data show CDR1 as SGDLS and CDR2 as YYNGEE. The CDR3 length is 16 residues. The CDR3 region has the DNA TGTGCCAGCAGCGAGGAGACAGCGGGACCCATTTACGAGCAGTACTTC. Its protein is CASSEETAGPIYEQYF.

This chain connects TRBV25-1 to TRBJ2-5; D unresolved. Germline lookup yields CDR1 MGHDK and CDR2 SYGVNS. Trimming stripped 3 bases from V and 5 bases from J, with 13 bases between. There are 14 residues in the CDR3. Here the CDR3 DNA reads TGTGCCAGCAGTGACCATGTGGTTCGGGAGACCCAGTACTTC. Protein product: CASSDHVVRETQYF.

The CDR3 coding sequence is TGTGCCATCAGTGCCGGACAGGGTCGAAGCTACGAGCAGTACTTC. The encoded protein is CAISAGQGRSYEQYF. The gene calls are TRBV10-3 and TRBJ2-7, with TRBD1 matching over 8 bases. The CDR3 is 15 residues long. Germline lookup yields CDR1 ENHRY and CDR2 SYGVKD. Trimming cost V 4 bases and J 3 bases; bases outside gene matches: 8.

The rearrangement uses TRBV9 and TRBJ1-1; D call uncertain. The germline V gene has CDR1 SGDLS and CDR2 YYNGEE. The CDR3 is 14 amino acids. V was clipped by 0 bases and J by 4 bases, with 10 bases between them. The CDR3 coding sequence is TGTGCCAGCAGCGTAGACCCCAGGTCCACTGAAGCTTTCTTT. It codes for CASSVDPRSTEAFF.

This sequence joins TRBV11-2 and TRBJ2-2; unclear D gene. Per germline, CDR1 SGHAT and CDR2 FQNNGV. The V gene lost 5 bases and the J gene lost 5 bases, with 6 bases spanning the gap. CDR3 length: 12 residues. The CDR3 coding sequence is TGTGCCAGCAGCATCCGGACCGGGGAGCTGTTTTTT. This translates into CASSIRTGELFF.

The rearrangement links TRBV5-6 to TRBJ1-1, with TRBD1 as a possible D gene (5 bases). The germline V gene encodes CDR1 SGHDT and CDR2 YYEEEE. Trimming removed 4 bases from V and 1 base from J, with 11 bases in between. The CDR3 length is 14 residues. The CDR3 coding sequence is TGTGCCAGCAGCGGTGTCGGGGGGAACACTGAAGCTTTCTTT. This sequence encodes CASSGVGGNTEAFF.

The chain combines TRBV7-2 with TRBJ2-2; 7 positions match TRBD1. After removal of 5 bases from V and 0 bases from J, the junction contained 9 bases not matched to a gene. The germline gives CDR1 SGHTA, CDR2 FQGNSA. There are 17 residues in the CDR3. CDR3 in amino acids: CASSPTGQPANTGELFF. For the CDR3, the DNA is TGTGCCAGCAGCCCGACGGGACAGCCCGCGAACACCGGGGAGCTGTTTTTT.

The chain carries TRBV28 and TRBJ1-6, with a possible D match to TRBD1 (6 bases). Trimming removed 6 bases from V and 9 bases from J, with 9 bases in between. Germline V CDR1 and CDR2: MDHEN, SYDVKM. This CDR3 has 12 residues. The CDR3 DNA reads TGTGCCAGCAGGCTACAGGGTTCACCCCTCCACTTT. Translation gives CASRLQGSPLHF.

V usage is TRBV20-1 and J usage is TRBJ1-1; 9 nucleotides match TRBD1. CDR1 DFQATT and CDR2 SNEGSKA come from the germline V gene (reference sequence). The CDR3 length is 14 residues. V lost 3 bases, J lost 4 bases, and 6 bases stayed unmatched. The chain's CDR3 is CSASTPGQGTEAFF. Here the CDR3 DNA reads TGCAGTGCTAGTACTCCGGGACAGGGCACTGAAGCTTTCTTT.

The chain is built from TRBV3-1 (or the pseudogene TRBV3-2) and TRBJ1-2; maybe TRBD1 (5 bases). CDR1 and CDR2 (germline): LGHDT, YNNKEL (reference sequence). The CDR3 spans 11 residues. The V gene lost 2 bases and the J gene lost 8 bases, with 6 bases spanning the gap. The CDR3 reads CASSQWGGYTF. The DNA for the CDR3 is TGTGCCAGCAGCCAATGGGGCGGCTACACCTTC.

This clone was counted a few times. The V gene is TRBV28, the J gene TRBJ1-2; the D gene is possibly TRBD1 (5 bases). This CDR3 has 16 amino acids. Germline lookup yields CDR1 MDHEN and CDR2 SYDVKM. V dropped 4 bases and J dropped 4 bases, with 19 bases sitting between them. CDR3 DNA: TGTGCCAGCAGTTCCCCCGGGCAAGGGGCTAGCTATGGCTACACCTTC. Its protein is CASSSPGQGASYGYTF.

This clone was seen only a few times. This chain connects TRBV2 to TRBJ1-2, with 7 bases fitting TRBD1. Germline CDR1 SNHLY, CDR2 FYNNEI. Trimming removed 2 bases from V and 2 bases from J; junction bases left unmatched: 11. This CDR3 contains 17 residues. CDR3 amino acids: CASSELDRTSVNYGYTF. The CDR3 DNA is TGTGCCAGCAGTGAATTGGACAGGACATCGGTGAACTATGGCTACACCTTC.

This chain connects TRBV5-4 to TRBJ1-1, with a tentative D call TRBD1 (5 bases). Germline lookup yields CDR1 SGHNT and CDR2 YYREEE (reference sequence). Deletions cut 2 bases from V and 4 bases from J, with 9 bases between. The CDR3 consists of 13 residues. This CDR3 is CASSFAGGTEAFF. In nucleotides, the CDR3 is TGTGCCAGCAGCTTTGCGGGGGGCACTGAAGCTTTCTTT.

This rearrangement joins TRBV28 to TRBJ2-2, with 9 nucleotides matching TRBD2. Germline values: CDR1 MDHEN, CDR2 SYDVKM. The CDR3 loop spans 13 amino acids. Unmatched junction bases numbered 2, after V lost 6 bases and J lost 6 bases. For the CDR3, the DNA is TGTGCCAGCAGGTGGACTAGCGCCGGGGAGCTGTTTTTT. It encodes CASRWTSAGELFF.

V usage is TRBV28 and J usage is TRBJ2-7; TRBD1 is a possible D gene (6 bases). Deletions cut 7 bases from V and 4 bases from J, with 17 bases between. Germline V gives CDR1 MDHEN, CDR2 SYDVKM. This CDR3 contains 14 residues. CDR3 in amino acids: CASTRRPRGYEQYF. The CDR3, as DNA: TGTGCCAGCACCCGACGACCCAGGGGTTACGAGCAGTACTTC.

The V gene is TRBV2, the J gene TRBJ2-7, with 8 bases matching TRBD1. The germline V gene has CDR1 SNHLY and CDR2 FYNNEI. The CDR3 contains 15 residues. V was clipped by 6 bases and J by 0 bases; unmatched bases: 7. The CDR3 region has the DNA TGTGCCAGCAGGGTCCGGACAGGGAGCTCCTACGAGCAGTACTTC. Translation: CASRVRTGSSYEQYF.

This CDR3 reads CATSARQGSTDTQYF. CDR3 in DNA: TGTGCCACCAGCGCCCGACAGGGAAGCACAGATACGCAGTATTTT. The rearrangement joins TRBV15 to TRBJ2-3, with 7 bases lining up with TRBD1. V shed 5 bases, J shed 0 bases, and the junction held 5 bases outside the gene matches. The germline CDR1 and CDR2 sequences are LNHNV and YYDKDF (reference sequence). The CDR3 is 15 residues long. Together with reference TRBV15 and TRBJ2-3, the CDR3 gives the full variable domain: DAMVIQNPRYQVTQFGKPVTLSCSQTLNHNVMYWYQQKSSQAPKLLFHYYDKDFNNEADTPDNFQSRRPNTSFCFLDIRSPGLGDTAMYLCATSARQGSTDTQYFGPGTRLTVL.

The chain is built from TRBV7-9 and TRBJ2-7; 7 bases fit TRBD2. The CDR3 covers 13 residues. V was pared by 4 bases and J by 2 bases, with 2 bases of the junction left unmatched. In germline, CDR1 is SEHNR, CDR2 FQNEAQ (reference sequence). The CDR3 bases are TGTGCCAGCAGCTCGAGCGGGACCTACGAGCAGTACTTC. This encodes CASSSSGTYEQYF.

This chain connects TRBV7-2 to TRBJ1-2; 7 bases align to TRBD1. CDR1 and CDR2 from the germline V gene are SGHTA and FQGNSA. J was trimmed by 8 bases and V by 3 bases; bases with no gene match: 6. This CDR3 is built from 13 residues. The CDR3 sequence: CASSFQGVEGYTF. Written as DNA, the CDR3 is TGTGCCAGCAGCTTTCAGGGGGTTGAGGGCTACACCTTC.

This chain uses TRBV4-1 with TRBJ1-5; 7 nucleotides line up with TRBD1. Trimming at V came to 4 bases and at J to 4 bases, leaving 4 bases not matched to a gene. Germline CDR1 MGHRA, CDR2 YSYEKL. This CDR3 contains 14 residues. In DNA form, the CDR3 reads TGCGCCAGCAGCCCCCGACAGGGTAATCAGCCCCAGCATTTT. Translated: CASSPRQGNQPQHF.

V gene TRBV25-1 combines with J gene TRBJ1-2; D is unresolved. V was trimmed by 1 base and J by 1 base, leaving 19 bases between them. This CDR3 is built from 18 residues. Per germline, CDR1 MGHDK and CDR2 SYGVNS. The CDR3 DNA reads TGTGCCAGCAGTGAATCCTTGATTGTCCCAGGACTTAACTATGGCTACACCTTC. Its protein product is CASSESLIVPGLNYGYTF.

In this sample, this clone turned up many times. The rearrangement links TRBV6-2 or TRBV6-3 to TRBJ1-1, with D unresolved. CDR1 MNHEY and CDR2 SVGEGT come from the germline V gene. The V end was cut by 2 bases, the J end by 5 bases, with 15 bases between. This CDR3 spans 15 amino acids. The CDR3 DNA reads as TGTGCCAGCAGTTACCATCGCCTCCGAGGGACTGAAGCTTTCTTT. It yields the protein CASSYHRLRGTEAFF.

The chain joins TRBV7-2 to TRBJ2-2; 9 bases agree with TRBD2. V lost 4 bases and J lost 2; bases outside the gene matches: 11. CDR1 is SGHTA, CDR2 FQGNSA, per germline. The CDR3 is made up of 18 amino acids. DNA for the CDR3: TGTGCCAGCAGCTGGGGACCCGGCGGGAGGGCCAACACCGGGGAGCTGTTTTTT. Residues: CASSWGPGGRANTGELFF.

V is TRBV5-1 and J is TRBJ2-2, with TRBD1 matching 11 bases. Germline CDR1 is SGHRS and CDR2 is YFSETQ. The J segment lost 7 bases and the V segment lost 3 bases, leaving 5 bases of the junction unmatched. The CDR3 has 15 amino acids. The CDR3 spells CASSSGQGANGELFF. CDR3 in DNA: TGCGCCAGCAGCTCTGGACAGGGGGCAAACGGGGAGCTGTTTTTT.

The V call is TRBV28, the J call TRBJ2-7; 10 positions agree with TRBD1. This CDR3 comprises 16 residues. CDR1 is MDHEN and CDR2 is SYDVKM in the germline V gene. V lost 6 bases and J lost 6; bases outside the gene matches: 14. CDR3 residues: CASRLRTGGLVREQYF. The CDR3, as DNA: TGTGCCAGCAGGTTAAGGACAGGGGGATTGGTGCGCGAGCAGTACTTC. Full variable domain (missing parts from reference TRBV28 and TRBJ2-7): DVKVTQSSRYLVKRTGEKVFLECVQDMDHENMFWYRQDPGLGLRLIYFSYDVKMKEKGDIPEGYSVSREKKERFSLILESASTNQTSMYLCASRLRTGGLVREQYFGPGTRLTVT.

This chain connects TRBV30 to TRBJ1-2; no reliable D call. The CDR3 length is 16 residues. Looked up from germline, CDR1 is GTSNPN and CDR2 is SVGIG (reference sequence). Trimming removed 3 bases from V and 3 bases from J, with 20 bases in between. The DNA of the CDR3 is TGTGCCTGGAGGAAACGAAACAGATTTTCCGACTATGGCTACACCTTC. It specifies CAWRKRNRFSDYGYTF.

The chain combines TRBV7-9 with TRBJ2-3; 8 bases fit TRBD1. From germline, CDR1 is SEHNR and CDR2 FQNEAQ (reference sequence). This CDR3 is built from 15 residues. The V gene end was trimmed by 5 bases and the J gene end by 3 bases; junction bases not matched to a gene: 7. In DNA form, the CDR3 reads TGTGCCAGCAGCACAATTACAGGGGGGACAGATACGCAGTATTTT. This codes for CASSTITGGTDTQYF.

The chain joins TRBV5-1 to TRBJ2-7; D is uncertain. Trimming cost V 2 bases and J 3 bases, with 9 bases left between them. The CDR3 has 13 residues. Germline assignment: CDR1 SGHRS and CDR2 YFSETQ. In nucleotides, the CDR3 is TGCGCCAGCAGCTTTCGGTCCGACTACGAGCAGTACTTC. As protein: CASSFRSDYEQYF.